A single sample gave rise to the 12 T cell receptor beta chains below, sequenced in a study of blood T cell repertoires in COVID-19. Assay: immunoSEQ multiplex PCR; the TCRdb copy retains only in-frame clones and omits some. Seen here are 300,000 or so clones, over 85% observed once, and the top ten hold roughly 2.9%. Sequenced: PBMCs or T cells enriched from blood (not recorded which). These receptors came from a woman aged 50 to 65 who had been exposed to COVID-19.

This CDR3 is CASSPGLAGGPETQYF. CDR3 nucleotide sequence: TGCGCCAGCAGCCCGGGACTAGCGGGGGGGCCTGAGACCCAGTACTTC. The chain is built from TRBV5-1 and TRBJ2-5; 16 bases are a match to TRBD2. The CDR3 contains 16 residues. The trim removed 4 bases at V and 5 bases at J, leaving 5 bases unmatched. Germline CDR1 is SGHRS and CDR2 is YFSETQ.

As concerns this clone: Other DNA sequences in this specimen translate into the identical CDR3. This chain links TRBV3-1 (or the pseudogene TRBV3-2) with TRBJ2-1; D unclear. Trimming removed 1 base at V and 10 bases at J, with 5 bases between. The length of the CDR3 is 11 residues. CDR1 and CDR2 from the germline V gene are LGHDT and YNNKEL (reference sequence). The CDR3 region is CASSQVREQFF. The CDR3 nucleotides are TGTGCCAGCAGCCAAGTGAGGGAGCAGTTCTTC.

This chain uses TRBV28 with TRBJ1-5; unclear D gene. The V end lost 5 bases, the J end lost 8 bases, and 13 bases lay between the germline ends. The CDR3 consists of 13 residues. Per the germline V gene, CDR1 is MDHEN and CDR2 is SYDVKM. The CDR3 spells CASSGIDQEPQHF. The CDR3 DNA follows: TGTGCCAGCAGTGGAATTGATCAGGAGCCCCAGCATTTT. The entire variable domain, with the rest obtained from reference TRBV28 and TRBJ1-5, is as follows: DVKVTQSSRYLVKRTGEKVFLECVQDMDHENMFWYRQDPGLGLRLIYFSYDVKMKEKGDIPEGYSVSREKKERFSLILESASTNQTSMYLCASSGIDQEPQHFGDGTRLSIL.

The V gene is TRBV6-2 or TRBV6-3, the J gene TRBJ1-6, with D perhaps matching TRBD1 (5 bases). V was pared by 4 bases and J by 7 bases, with 17 bases between. Germline V gene sequence: CDR1 MNHEY, CDR2 SVGEGT. This CDR3 contains 16 residues. This CDR3 reads CASSSREPWGNSPLHF. CDR3 bases: TGTGCCAGCAGTTCCAGGGAACCATGGGGAAATTCACCCCTCCACTTT.

Concerning this clone: Within the sample, other DNA sequences also encode this same CDR3. V is TRBV5-1 and J is TRBJ2-5, with D possibly matching TRBD2 (6 bases). The length of the CDR3 is 14 residues. V shed 5 bases and J shed 3 bases, with 14 bases lying between them. Germline values: CDR1 SGHRS, CDR2 YFSETQ. CDR3 DNA: TGCGCCAGCAGTCTTAGCGGCACCAAAGAGACCCAGTACTTC. Its protein is CASSLSGTKETQYF.

This chain links TRBV6-1 with TRBJ2-1; 12 bases map to TRBD2. After removal of 1 base from V and 5 bases from J, the junction contained 3 bases not matched to a gene. Germline CDR1 is MNHNS and CDR2 is SASEGT. This CDR3 comprises 16 residues. Written as DNA, the CDR3 is TGTGCCAGCAGTGAAGACCCTAGCGGGGGGGACAATGAGCAGTTCTTC. Amino acids: CASSEDPSGGDNEQFF.

The count of this clone is one. The V and J genes are TRBV7-9 and TRBJ2-1; TRBD1 matches 9 bases. Germline trimming cut 5 bases from V and 1 base from J; bases unmatched to any gene: 6. The CDR3 totals 16 residues. Germline-derived CDR1 and CDR2 are SEHNR and FQNEAQ (reference sequence). CDR3 residues: CASSTGTGRSYNEQFF. In nucleotides, the CDR3 is TGTGCCAGCAGCACAGGGACAGGGAGGTCCTACAATGAGCAGTTCTTC.

The chain carries TRBV11-2 and TRBJ1-1; 9 bases map to TRBD1. CDR1 and CDR2 (germline): SGHAT, FQNNGV. This CDR3 has 19 amino acids. V was clipped by 2 bases and J by 1 base; unmatched bases: 14. The CDR3 region is CASSLYYRSTGGRNTEAFF. Written as DNA, the CDR3 is TGTGCCAGCAGCTTATATTATCGGAGTACAGGGGGCCGGAACACTGAAGCTTTCTTT.

The chain has TRBV11-3 and TRBJ1-1; D unresolved. Trimming took off 3 bases at V and 8 bases at J, with 10 bases between the two ends. Per germline, CDR1 SGHNT and CDR2 YENEEA. This CDR3 contains 12 residues. The CDR3 coding sequence is TGTGCCAGCAGCTTCGGGGTTGGGGAAGCTTTCTTT. Its translation: CASSFGVGEAFF.

This chain joins TRBV7-2 and TRBJ2-3; 8 bases agree with TRBD2. V shed 2 bases and J 4 bases; nucleotides not matched to a gene: 8. Germline values: CDR1 SGHTA, CDR2 FQGNSA. CDR3 size: 16 residues. CDR3 sequence (DNA): TGTGCCAGCAGCTTATACGGGGGGGCCTTGGCAGATACGCAGTATTTT. It encodes CASSLYGGALADTQYF. The full variable domain, its missing parts supplied by reference TRBV7-2 and TRBJ2-3, is GAGVSQSPSNKVTEKGKDVELRCDPISGHTALYWYRQSLGQGLEFLIYFQGNSAPDKSGLPSDRFSAERTGGSVSTLTIQRTQQEDSAVYLCASSLYGGALADTQYFGPGTRLTVL.

V gene TRBV5-6 combines with J gene TRBJ2-1; D may be TRBD2 (5 bases). Per germline, CDR1 SGHDT and CDR2 YYEEEE. The CDR3 extends over 15 amino acids. Trimming removed 1 base from V and 4 bases from J, with 12 bases in between. CDR3 amino acids: CASSLPEGGYNEQFF. The CDR3 coding sequence is TGTGCCAGCAGCTTGCCCGAGGGCGGGTACAATGAGCAGTTCTTC. The full variable domain, in which reference TRBV5-6 and TRBJ2-1 provide the parts outside the CDR3, is DAGVTQSPTHLIKTRGQQVTLRCSPKSGHDTVSWYQQALGQGPQFIFQYYEEEERQRGNFPDRFSGHQFPNYSSELNVNALLLGDSALYLCASSLPEGGYNEQFFGPGTRLTVL.

This clone occurred once. The rearrangement links TRBV2 to TRBJ2-2; 12 bases line up with TRBD2. The CDR3 sequence is 15 residues long. V dropped 8 bases and J dropped 3; count of bases not matched to a gene: 4. The germline gives CDR1 SNHLY, CDR2 FYNNEI. CDR3 nucleotides: TGTGCCAGCCAGGGACTAGCGGGTTACACCGGGGAGCTGTTTTTT. It codes for CASQGLAGYTGELFF.